This T cell receptor beta chain was identified during a study of brain T cells in children with intractable seizures. Study-wide findings and caveats: Patients' HCMV serostatus was unknown; virus specificity rests on CDR3 similarity alone.

TCRdb's copy holds only in-frame clones and misses some; the assay was immunoSEQ multiplex PCR. The sample gives over 20,000 clones, 85% to 95% of which show up once; nearly 6.5% is in the top ten. In this sample, this clone turned up a few times. Antigen: not known. CDR3 length: 13 residues. Per the germline V gene, CDR1 is MGHRA and CDR2 is YSYEKL. V was cut by 4 bases and J by 4 bases, with 8 bases left in between. V gene TRBV4-1 combines with J gene TRBJ1-5; D perhaps matches TRBD1 (6 bases). Sequenced here: peripheral blood, sampled at surgery. This TCR was recovered from a boy aged 10-17 years with focal cortical dysplasia and intractable seizures. The CDR3 sequence is CASSRQENQPQHF. As DNA, the CDR3 is TGCGCCAGCAGCCGACAGGAAAATCAGCCCCAGCATTTT.